This TCR beta chain derives from a study of T cell repertoires in cytomegalovirus infection. Across the whole study: It can be stated that public TCR beta signatures indicated CMV infection as well as a matching HLA type. Findings and limits, study-wide: There were carriers of CMV plus the relevant HLA, and cumulative public TCR beta family frequency identified them. The response measured ex vivo was dominated by TCR beta clonotypes (HLA-C-restricted and CMV-specific).

Germline CDR1 is DFQATT and CDR2 is SNEGSKA (reference sequence). Deletions cut 0 bases from V and 6 bases from J, with 11 bases between. The CDR3 is 14 residues long. Using its own MiXCR run on the reads, TCRdb lists one record per CDR3 protein. Of approximately 340,000 distinct CDR3 sequences detected, around 29% appear once; the ten largest clones hold about 20%. This clonotype came up a few times. The antigen remains undetermined. Sequencing was performed on cultured PBMCs, taken from culture after CMV antigen stimulation. The receptor comes from a human donor in good health (CMV status not recorded). Some clones in this sample may be carry-over from other donors' samples. V usage is TRBV20-1 and J usage is TRBJ2-2; D gene ambiguous. In nucleotides, the CDR3 is TGCAGTGCTAGAGATCATAAGAAGGCCGGGGAGCTGTTTTTT. Protein: CSARDHKKAGELFF.